This entry is about one T cell receptor beta chain. Its cognate antigen is unknown. The CDR3 covers 12 residues. Looked up from germline, CDR1 is SEHNR and CDR2 is FQNEAQ (reference sequence). This entry comes from a study of CXCR3-negative and CXCR3-positive naive CD8 T cells. General study results and limits: Against CXCR3-negative naive cells, CXCR3-positive naive cells showed more hydrophobic TRB CDR3s.

The TRB cDNA libraries were prepared by 5' RACE with UMI labels. Reprocessing the 5' RACE reads, TCRdb reports a single entry for every CDR3 protein and omits DNA. This sample's clone table lists 140,000 to 150,000 distinct CDR3 sequences. Naive CD8+ T cells showed a CD45RO-CCR7+CD27+CD95- phenotype. The chain recombines TRBV7-9 with TRBJ1-4. Sequenced: naive CXCR3+ CD8+ T cells from blood. Subset defined: CD45RO-CCR7+CD27+CD95- naive CD8+ T cells expressing CXCR3 (TNR3+). The receptor's source is a human donor in good health. Some clones in this sample may be carry-over from other donors' samples. The CDR3: CASSLGGEKLFF.